This TCR beta chain was recorded in a study of human T cells and chemical hapten exposure. Background on the study: The use of 2% DPC on approximately 2 cm by approximately 2 cm of upper inner arm skin constituted sensitization. Small pooled library volume differences mainly caused per-sample TCR yield variation. Mostly female patients had alopecia areata, totalis or universalis.

Time point: patch test 1, 2 weeks after DPC sensitization. Indicated treatment: therapeutic diphenylcyclopropenone sensitization with weekly scalp DPC. Researchers extracted total RNA from unfractionated whole blood. The CDR3 totals 12 residues. Germline V CDR1 and CDR2: DFQATT, SNEGSKA (reference sequence). V lost 5 bases to trimming and J lost 6 bases; unmatched junction nucleotides: 4. TCRdb used MiXCR to reprocess the RACE reads, holding one entry per CDR3 protein. The sample records around 340,000 distinct CDR3 sequences, about 7% being singletons. The sequenced sample was whole blood, obtained in connection with sensitization to the hapten diphenylcyclopropenone (DPC). The clonotype comes from a woman aged 18-29 years with alopecia areata. Some clones in this sample may be carry-over from other donors' samples. This chain connects TRBV20-1 to TRBJ2-3; 8 positions agree with TRBD1. The CDR3 region is CSAPDRVDTQYF. The CDR3 bases are TGCAGTGCTCCGGACAGGGTGGATACGCAGTATTTT.